A selection of T cell receptor beta chains follows, all from one sample in a study of identical twins. TCRdb reprocessed the 5' RACE reads via MiXCR and lists one record per CDR3 protein. The table lists about 550,000 distinct CDR3 sequences, about 20% of them singletons. The data also belong to a second study, concerning yellow fever vaccine responses in identical twins.

The material sequenced was CD4+ T cells sorted from blood. All receptors derive from a woman between 18 and 29 years old in good health. The conserved cysteine and the conserved F or W are not part of the CDR3 here.

V	CDR3
TRBV24-1	ATSETGTYTGELF
TRBV12-3/TRBV12-4	ASSSRKGGAETQY
TRBV19	ASSMAGGEFYNEQF
TRBV6-1	ASSENGPPWAKNIQY
TRBV5-1	ASSLAGTEFNSPLH
TRBV9	ASSVEERAEAF
TRBV15	ATSRELAGSSYNEQF
TRBV18	ASSPPSTSGSTYEQY
TRBV5-6	ASSLPDVPLH
TRBV5-1	ASKTVWGETQY
TRBV18	ASSAKGDTEAF
TRBV10-3	AVSGGQGQDYT
TRBV7-6	ASSLAQTGQAREKLF
TRBV7-9	ASSEAGAAGNTIY
TRBV5-1	ASSYLADSYEQY
TRBV6-2/TRBV6-3	ASSYPLNTEVF
TRBV12-3/TRBV12-4	ASSQNRYNEQF
TRBV20-1	SARPAATPYNEQF
TRBV7-2	ASSFQGGELF
TRBV5-4	ASSPGGTGGAEQY
TRBV7-3	ASRFHTLDNEQF
TRBV20-1	SARDEGNTDTQY
TRBV20-1	CARDPQILAARETQY
TRBV4-1	ASSQSGVGGVF
TRBV5-1	ASSLQGEQY
TRBV18	ASSPPRGGAADTQY
TRBV7-7	ASSPIELTGGYNEQF
TRBV19	ASSYHYEQY
TRBV4-1	ASSQETGHIRSGNTIY
TRBV5-1	ASTPPGTGGVETQY
TRBV5-1	ASSLARVLPNTGELF
TRBV15	ATSRDRQLNEKLF
TRBV20-1	SASDYYQETQY
TRBV11-3	ASSPGGRVSLGEQF
TRBV5-1	ASSTPGTGKETQY
TRBV7-2	ASSMGLAGGDNEQF
TRBV6-4	ASSDSGGITGELF
TRBV11-2	ASSPRERPTDTQY
TRBV20-1	SAQQGTHEKLF
TRBV20-1	SARDGAGQKAF
TRBV5-6	ASSWGIPYNEQF
TRBV7-7	ASSPGPLGGQETQY
TRBV9	ASSVVGWGDNEQF
TRBV2	ASRVDLTTYEQY
TRBV5-1	ASSLGGEADTQY
TRBV4-2	ASSTGTTLYEQY
TRBV6-1	ASNRRGQGVTDTQY
TRBV3-1	ASSQGGGGQSNQPQH
TRBV5-1	ASIPSGSTADTQY
TRBV29-1	SVSPGGVINEKLF
TRBV7-9	ASSLYRVREQY
TRBV7-9	ASSQDGGGATQY
TRBV10-3	AISESARGETQY